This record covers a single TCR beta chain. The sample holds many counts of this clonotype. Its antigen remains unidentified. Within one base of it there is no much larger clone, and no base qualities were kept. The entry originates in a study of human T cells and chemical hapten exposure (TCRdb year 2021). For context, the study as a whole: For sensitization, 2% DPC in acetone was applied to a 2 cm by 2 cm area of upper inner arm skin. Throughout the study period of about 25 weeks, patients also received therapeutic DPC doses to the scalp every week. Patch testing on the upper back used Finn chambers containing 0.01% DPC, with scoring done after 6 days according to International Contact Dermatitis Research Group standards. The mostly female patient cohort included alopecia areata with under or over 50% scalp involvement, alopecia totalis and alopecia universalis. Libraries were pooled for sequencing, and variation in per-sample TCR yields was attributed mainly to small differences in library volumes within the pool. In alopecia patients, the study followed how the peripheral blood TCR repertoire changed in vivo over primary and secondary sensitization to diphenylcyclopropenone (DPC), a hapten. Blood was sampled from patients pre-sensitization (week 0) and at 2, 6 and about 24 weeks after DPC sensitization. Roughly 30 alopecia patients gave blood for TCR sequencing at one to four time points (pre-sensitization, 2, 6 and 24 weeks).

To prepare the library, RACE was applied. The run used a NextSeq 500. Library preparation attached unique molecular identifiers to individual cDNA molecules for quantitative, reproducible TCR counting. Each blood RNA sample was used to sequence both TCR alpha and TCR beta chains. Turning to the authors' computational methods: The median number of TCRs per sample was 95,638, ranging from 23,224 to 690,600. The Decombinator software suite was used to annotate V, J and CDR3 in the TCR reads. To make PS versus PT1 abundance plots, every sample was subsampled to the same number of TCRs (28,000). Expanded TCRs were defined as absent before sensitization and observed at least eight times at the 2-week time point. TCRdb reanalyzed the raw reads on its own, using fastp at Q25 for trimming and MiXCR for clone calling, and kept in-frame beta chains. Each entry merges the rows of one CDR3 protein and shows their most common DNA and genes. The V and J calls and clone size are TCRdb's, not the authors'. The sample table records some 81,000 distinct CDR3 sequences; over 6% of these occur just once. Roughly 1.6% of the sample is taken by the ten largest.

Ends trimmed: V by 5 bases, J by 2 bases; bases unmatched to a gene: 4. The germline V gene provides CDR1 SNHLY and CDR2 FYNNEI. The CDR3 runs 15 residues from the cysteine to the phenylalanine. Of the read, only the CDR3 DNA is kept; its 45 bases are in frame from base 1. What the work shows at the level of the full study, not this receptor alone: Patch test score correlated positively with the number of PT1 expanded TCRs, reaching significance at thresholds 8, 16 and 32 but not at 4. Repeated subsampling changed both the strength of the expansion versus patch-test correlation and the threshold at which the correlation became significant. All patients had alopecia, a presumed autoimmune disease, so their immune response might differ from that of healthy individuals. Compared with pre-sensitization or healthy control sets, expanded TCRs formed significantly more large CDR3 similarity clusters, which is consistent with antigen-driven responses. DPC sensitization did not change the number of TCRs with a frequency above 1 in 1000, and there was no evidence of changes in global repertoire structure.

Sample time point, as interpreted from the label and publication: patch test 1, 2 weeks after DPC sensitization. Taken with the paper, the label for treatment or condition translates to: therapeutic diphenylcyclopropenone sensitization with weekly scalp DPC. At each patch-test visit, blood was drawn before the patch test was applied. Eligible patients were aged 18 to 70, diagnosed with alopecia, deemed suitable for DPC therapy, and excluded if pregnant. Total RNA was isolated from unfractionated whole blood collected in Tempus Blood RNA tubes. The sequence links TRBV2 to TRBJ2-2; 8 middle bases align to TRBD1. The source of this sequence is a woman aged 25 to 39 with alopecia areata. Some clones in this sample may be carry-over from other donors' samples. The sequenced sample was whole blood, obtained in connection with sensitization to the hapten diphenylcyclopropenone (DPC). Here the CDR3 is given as CASSWTGTNTGELFF. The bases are TGTGCCAGCAGTTGGACAGGGACAAACACCGGGGAGCTGTTTTTT.